The sequence of this T cell receptor (beta chain) was determined in a study of CD8 T cells in Susac syndrome. Per the germline V gene, CDR1 is SNHLY and CDR2 is FYNNEI. The CDR3 is 15 amino acids. The V gene end was trimmed by 9 bases and the J gene end by 5 bases; junction bases not matched to a gene: 13. Random hexamers primed reverse transcription of about 0.5 to 1 ug RNA. Amplification of the TCR beta CDR3 was carried out by immunoSEQ multiplex PCR, which spanned a total of 54 Vbeta and 13 Jbeta segments. TCRdb redid the calling of the immunoSEQ multiplex PCR reads with MiXCR, one entry per CDR3 protein. The data hold approximately 170,000 distinct CDR3 sequences, with around 92% observed a single time. While serving as controls, healthy donors were matched for age and sex. Negative magnetic isolation gave CD8+ and CD4+ cells; FACS enriched CD8+ TEMRA.

This clonotype was sampled from a human donor in good health. Source material: CD4+ T cells from PBMCs. The chain couples TRBV2 to TRBJ2-5, with TRBD1 matching over 9 bases. The CDR3 DNA reads as TGTGCCAGTAGGAGAACAGGGGGCCGCCAGGAGACCCAGTACTTC. This sequence encodes CASRRTGGRQETQYF.